A single sample is the source of the 26 T cell receptor beta chains below, sequenced in a study of T cell changes during pregnancy in multiple sclerosis. Repertoires were generated with immunoSEQ multiplex PCR, while TCRdb's copy carries only in-frame clones and drops some. The sample gives approximately 44,000 clones, 80% to 95% of which show up once; roughly 0.72% is in the top ten. This material consisted of CD4+ T cells from peripheral blood mononuclear cells, taken before pregnancy. Source of these receptors: a female donor with multiple sclerosis, enrolled in a pregnancy study.

The rearrangement uses TRBV7-3 and TRBJ2-2; the match to TRBD1 covers 9 bases. The CDR3 has 14 residues. V shed 6 bases and J 5 bases; nucleotides not matched to a gene: 4. Per the germline V gene, CDR1 is SGHTA and CDR2 is FQGTGA. The CDR3 protein is CASRWTGETGELFF. The CDR3 nucleotides are TGTGCCAGCAGGTGGACAGGGGAAACCGGGGAGCTGTTTTTT.

The chain is built from TRBV6-5 and TRBJ1-1; TRBD1 aligns across 9 bases. Germline CDR1 is MNHEY and CDR2 is SVGAGI. Trimming took 2 bases from V and 6 from J; bases not matched to a gene: 4. The CDR3 has 14 amino acids. The CDR3 loop reads CASSYLGQGPEAFF. CDR3 nucleotide sequence: TGTGCCAGCAGTTACCTGGGACAGGGCCCTGAAGCTTTCTTT.

The CDR3 DNA is TGTGCCAGCAGCTTGACAGGGGCTAATGAAAAACTGTTTTTT. This encodes CASSLTGANEKLFF. The genes are TRBV5-4 and TRBJ1-4; 7 positions agree with TRBD1. There are 14 residues in the CDR3. V shed 1 base, J shed 3 bases, and the junction held 0 bases outside the gene matches. Germline assignment: CDR1 SGHNT and CDR2 YYREEE (reference sequence).

CDR3 in amino acids: CASANGNTIYF. CDR3 nucleotide sequence: TGTGCCAGCGCTAATGGAAACACCATATATTTT. The genes are TRBV6-5 and TRBJ1-3; D call uncertain. This CDR3 has 11 residues. The V gene lost 8 bases and the J gene lost 3 bases, with 5 bases spanning the gap. Germline CDR1 and CDR2: MNHEY and SVGAGI.

This chain links TRBV6-5 with TRBJ1-2; D ambiguous. Germline CDR1 MNHEY, CDR2 SVGAGI. V gave up 0 bases and J gave up 3 bases, with 8 bases separating them. This CDR3 has 14 amino acids. CDR3 sequence: CASSYSGRDYGYTF. Written as DNA, the CDR3 is TGTGCCAGCAGTTACTCAGGGAGGGACTATGGCTACACCTTC.

This chain links TRBV9 with TRBJ2-5; perhaps TRBD2 as D (6 bases). CDR1 and CDR2 (germline): SGDLS, YYNGEE. Trimming left V 0 bases short and J 2 bases short, with 8 bases between. The CDR3 is 14 residues long. CDR3 residues: CASSVGGEQETQYF. CDR3 sequence (DNA): TGTGCCAGCAGCGTAGGGGGGGAACAAGAGACCCAGTACTTC.

The chain uses TRBV11-3 and TRBJ2-3; D is possibly TRBD1 (9 bases). Germline assignment: CDR1 SGHNT and CDR2 YENEEA. This CDR3 spans 16 amino acids. Trimming removed 5 bases at V and 5 bases at J, with 20 bases between. CDR3 sequence: CASSPGGTGFRDTQYF. CDR3 nucleotides: TGTGCCAGCAGCCCGGGAGGGACAGGGTTTCGAGATACGCAGTATTTT.

The chain has TRBV5-8 and TRBJ2-5; no firm D call. The germline CDR1 and CDR2 sequences are SGHTS and YDEGEE. Trimming pared 4 bases from V and 0 bases from J, leaving 7 bases between. The CDR3 has 13 residues. Here the CDR3 reads CASSRHHQETQYF. In nucleotides, the CDR3 is TGTGCCAGCAGCCGACATCACCAAGAGACCCAGTACTTC.

V gene TRBV11-2 combines with J gene TRBJ1-2, with 8 bases that match TRBD1. Germline-derived CDR1 and CDR2 are SGHAT and FQNNGV. After removal of 5 bases from V and 8 bases from J, the junction contained 4 bases not matched to a gene. There are 12 residues in the CDR3. The CDR3: CASSQGASGYTF. Here the CDR3 DNA reads TGTGCCAGCAGCCAGGGGGCGTCCGGCTACACCTTC.

The rearrangement uses TRBV7-2 and TRBJ1-6, with D tentatively TRBD1 (6 bases). CDR1 and CDR2 from the germline V gene are SGHTA and FQGNSA. Trimming pared 2 bases from V and 9 bases from J, leaving 11 bases between. CDR3 size: 14 residues. The CDR3 DNA reads TGTGCCAGCAGCTTACAGGGGCGCGGTTCACCCCTCCACTTT. This codes for CASSLQGRGSPLHF.

Relative to its sample, this clone is medium-sized. The J gene is TRBJ1-2, the V gene TRBV27, with D maybe TRBD1 (5 bases). The germline CDR1 and CDR2 sequences are MNHEY and SMNVEV (reference sequence). V dropped 4 bases and J dropped 1 base, with 7 bases sitting between them. This CDR3 has 13 amino acids. The CDR3 nucleotides read TGTGCCAGCAGTTCCAGGGATAACTATGGCTACACCTTC. Protein sequence: CASSSRDNYGYTF.

V usage is TRBV6-5 and J usage is TRBJ1-4, with 9 bases aligning to TRBD1. The CDR3 has 15 residues. The V and J ends lost 0 bases and 10 bases, in that order; junction bases with no gene match: 6. Germline loops: CDR1 MNHEY, CDR2 SVGAGI. CDR3 residues: CASSYSQGAGGKLFF. The CDR3 DNA follows: TGTGCCAGCAGTTACTCACAGGGGGCTGGAGGAAAACTGTTTTTT.

This chain links TRBV11-1 with TRBJ2-1; the D gene is possibly TRBD2 (6 bases). Deletions cut 8 bases from V and 0 bases from J, with 17 bases between. The germline CDR1 and CDR2 sequences are SGHAT and FQDESV (reference sequence). This CDR3 is 16 amino acids long. CDR3 protein: CASRVAERSSYNEQFF. The CDR3 bases are TGTGCCAGCCGAGTAGCGGAAAGGAGCTCCTACAATGAGCAGTTCTTC.

The chain joins TRBV20-1 to TRBJ2-1; D is perhaps TRBD1 (6 bases). Germline assignment: CDR1 DFQATT and CDR2 SNEGSKA (reference sequence). This CDR3 spans 11 amino acids. The V and J ends lost 5 bases and 9 bases respectively, with 11 bases between them. The CDR3 region is CSAGRGGEQFF. For the CDR3, the DNA is TGCAGTGCTGGACGAGGGGGTGAGCAGTTCTTC.

V and J are TRBV30 and TRBJ1-2; D perhaps matches TRBD1 (5 bases). Germline V gene lookup returns CDR1 GTSNPN and CDR2 SVGIG (reference sequence). This CDR3 comprises 14 residues. Trimming cost V 2 bases and J 1 base, with 11 bases left between them. In DNA, the CDR3 is TGTGCCTGGAGTACGCTGGGACTTAACTATGGCTACACCTTC. Translation gives CAWSTLGLNYGYTF.

This chain links TRBV9 with TRBJ1-3; D is undetermined. Germline V CDR1 and CDR2: SGDLS, YYNGEE. V lost 0 bases and J 4 bases, leaving 8 bases between the germline ends. This CDR3 region has 14 residues. CDR3 sequence: CASSVGFVGNTIYF. The CDR3 DNA sequence: TGTGCCAGCAGCGTAGGTTTCGTCGGAAACACCATATATTTT.

The chain uses TRBV7-6 and TRBJ2-7, with 7 positions matching TRBD2. CDR1 and CDR2 from the germline V gene are SGHVS and FNYEAQ. V was clipped by 4 bases and J by 4 bases; unmatched bases: 13. The CDR3 is made up of 16 amino acids. The CDR3 is CASSSIAGGREYEQYF. CDR3 nucleotide sequence: TGTGCCAGCAGCTCCATTGCCGGCGGGAGAGAATACGAGCAGTACTTC.

The chain links TRBV29-1 to TRBJ2-3; D is uncertain. The CDR3 contains 10 residues. CDR1 is SQVTM, CDR2 ANQGSEA, per germline. Trimming removed 8 bases from V and 1 base from J, with 4 bases in between. CDR3 sequence reads: CSIGTDTQYF. The DNA of the CDR3 is TGCAGCATCGGCACAGATACGCAGTATTTT.

The gene calls are TRBV6-6 and TRBJ2-7, with a weak D call TRBD1 (7 bases). V was shortened by 6 bases and J by 4 bases, with 16 bases between the two germline ends. From germline, CDR1 is MNHNY and CDR2 SVGAGI (reference sequence). CDR3 length: 14 amino acids. CDR3: CASRPTGDWYEQYF. CDR3 coding DNA: TGTGCCAGCAGGCCCACAGGGGACTGGTACGAGCAGTACTTC.

CDR3 region: CASSAAFYEQYF. CDR3 DNA sequence: TGTGCCAGCAGCGCTGCGTTCTACGAGCAGTACTTC. The genes are TRBV7-8 and TRBJ2-7; D is uncertain. Germline V gives CDR1 SGHVS, CDR2 FQNEAQ. V was pared by 5 bases and J by 3 bases, with 8 bases between. The CDR3 is made up of 12 amino acids.

This chain connects TRBV7-6 to TRBJ2-5; D is perhaps TRBD1 (6 bases). This CDR3 is built from 13 residues. V was pared by 1 base and J by 4 bases, with 7 bases between. Looked up from germline, CDR1 is SGHVS and CDR2 is FNYEAQ. CDR3 in DNA: TGTGCCAGCAGCTTAGGAGGGGGAGAGACCCAGTACTTC. Protein sequence: CASSLGGGETQYF.

With regard to this clone: Relative to the germline gene, one junction end is altered; a read error may explain this. The chain couples TRBV5-1 to TRBJ2-1; 7 bases align to TRBD2. The CDR3 length is 18 residues. Germline-derived CDR1 and CDR2 are SGHRS and YFSETQ. The CDR3 DNA reads TGCGCCAATTCAGGGAGGGTGGGTTTCCGGGGCTACTACGATGAGCAGTTCTTC. This sequence encodes CANSGRVGFRGYYDEQFF.

V usage is TRBV5-3 and J usage is TRBJ1-1; 7 bases are a match to TRBD1. TRBV5-3 is given ORF status, its function remaining uncertain. The CDR3 length is 15 residues. With V trimmed by 0 bases and J by 10 bases, 12 bases remained unmatched. The DNA for the CDR3 is TGTGCCAGAAGCTTGGAGGGCAGGGGGAAAACAGGAGCTTTCTTT. It codes for CARSLEGRGKTGAFF.

This chain uses TRBV6-5 with TRBJ1-1; 9 bases line up with TRBD1. Germline V gives CDR1 MNHEY, CDR2 SVGAGI. This CDR3 is built from 14 residues. Trimming took 8 bases from V and 1 from J; bases not matched to a gene: 5. The CDR3 DNA reads as TGTGCCAGCCGCCCGGGACAGGGGAACACTGAAGCTTTCTTT. Protein: CASRPGQGNTEAFF.

The genes are TRBV5-1 and TRBJ2-1; 8 bases match TRBD1. This CDR3 has 17 residues. Trimming took 2 bases from V and 4 from J; bases not matched to a gene: 11. Looked up from germline, CDR1 is SGHRS and CDR2 is YFSETQ. The CDR3 sequence: CASSFYSRDRSYNEQFF. CDR3 nucleotide sequence: TGCGCCAGCAGCTTTTACTCCCGGGACAGGAGTTACAATGAGCAGTTCTTC.

This sequence joins TRBV7-9 and TRBJ2-3, with TRBD2 identical over 10 bases. The ends lost 5 bases at V and 3 bases at J; junction bases unmatched: 11. This CDR3 comprises 17 residues. From germline, CDR1 is SEHNR and CDR2 FQNEAQ (reference sequence). The CDR3 DNA is TGTGCCAGCAGCGTCGGGGGAGCGGGGGGGCTGACAGATACGCAGTATTTT. Translated: CASSVGGAGGLTDTQYF.